This TCR beta chain emerged from a study of T cells in Graves' hyperthyroidism and ophthalmopathy. TCR beta CDR3 sequences were amplified from RNA transcripts. The primer set for the first-round RT-PCR of the TCR CDR3 was HTBI. Using its own MiXCR run on the multiplex PCR reads, TCRdb lists one record per CDR3 protein. This table has hundreds of thousands of distinct CDR3 sequences, roughly 14% appearing once. Deletions cut 2 bases from V and 0 bases from J, with 10 bases between. Germline CDR1 reads MNHEY; CDR2 reads SMNVEV (reference sequence). The CDR3 is made up of 15 amino acids. Under 3 months was the duration of disease in ophthalmopathy patients, who also had a Clinical Activity Score of at least 3 and a NOSPECS grade of at least 4.

This TCR derives from a man between 18 and 29 years old with Graves' ophthalmopathy. Input material: blood. The chain couples TRBV27 to TRBJ1-1; D is undetermined. CDR3 protein: CASSLSGLLNTEAFF. CDR3 coding DNA: TGTGCCAGCAGTTTAAGCGGATTGCTGAACACTGAAGCTTTCTTT.